This is a list of T cell receptor beta chains from one sample in a study of T cell repertoires in cytomegalovirus infection. Antigens of these TCRs are unknown. MiXCR, applied by TCRdb to the reads, yields one record per CDR3 protein. The repertoire consists of roughly 120,000 distinct CDR3 sequences, with roughly a third occurring once and the leading ten covering 58%. The sequencing used CD8+ T cells from cultured PBMCs, collected from culture after CMV antigen stimulation. The receptors originated from a human donor in good health (CMV status not recorded). Some clones in this sample may be carry-over from other donors' samples. The CDR3 runs from the conserved cysteine through the conserved F or W. A D gene is named only where the DNA matches it firmly. Clone size is shown for a subset of rows, as once, few, many or a class of expanded clone.

V gene: TRBV10-3; clone size: few; D gene: NA; J gene: TRBJ1-4; CDR3 protein: CAISEAGGSNEKLFF; CDR3 DNA: TGTGCCATCAGTGAAGCAGGAGGGAGCAATGAAAAACTGTTTTTT
V gene: TRBV6-6; clone size: NA; D gene: TRBD1; J gene: TRBJ1-3; CDR3 protein: CASTRDSVENTIYF; CDR3 DNA: TGTGCCAGCACCCGGGACAGCGTAGAAAACACCATATATTTT
V gene: TRBV2; clone size: NA; D gene: NA; J gene: TRBJ1-5; CDR3 protein: CASSEALSGDQPQHF; CDR3 DNA: TGTGCCAGCAGTGAAGCGCTTTCGGGGGATCAGCCCCAGCATTTT
V gene: TRBV2; clone size: NA; D gene: NA; J gene: TRBJ2-7; CDR3 protein: CASSEGTYSYEQYF; CDR3 DNA: TGTGCCAGCAGCGAGGGGACGTACTCCTACGAGCAGTACTTC
V gene: TRBV7-8; clone size: few; D gene: NA; J gene: TRBJ2-7; CDR3 protein: CASSRPGGGGYEQYF; CDR3 DNA: TGTGCCAGCAGTCGCCCCGGCGGGGGCGGCTACGAGCAGTACTTC
V gene: TRBV7-8; clone size: many; D gene: TRBD2; J gene: TRBJ2-3; CDR3 protein: CASSFSSGPTDTQYF; CDR3 DNA: TGTGCCAGCAGCTTTTCTAGCGGACCCACAGATACGCAGTATTTT
V gene: TRBV6-6; clone size: many; D gene: NA; J gene: TRBJ2-7; CDR3 protein: CASSYDYEQYF; CDR3 DNA: TGTGCCAGCAGTTACGACTACGAGCAGTACTTC
V gene: TRBV12-3/TRBV12-4; clone size: NA; D gene: NA; J gene: TRBJ2-7; CDR3 protein: CASSRQLYEQYF; CDR3 DNA: TGTGCCAGCAGCCGACAGCTCTACGAGCAGTACTTC
V gene: TRBV19; clone size: few; D gene: NA; J gene: TRBJ2-7; CDR3 protein: CASSIALYYEQYF; CDR3 DNA: TGTGCCAGTAGTATAGCCCTATATTACGAGCAGTACTTC
V gene: TRBV16; clone size: NA; D gene: NA; J gene: TRBJ1-4; CDR3 protein: CASSQSIQSIVATNEKLFF; CDR3 DNA: TGTGCCAGCAGCCAATCAATCCAGAGTATAGTTGCAACTAATGAAAAACTGTTTTTT
V gene: TRBV25-1; clone size: NA; D gene: NA; J gene: TRBJ1-1; CDR3 protein: CASSEYMPGGRNTEAFF; CDR3 DNA: TGTGCCAGCAGTGAATACATGCCGGGCGGAAGAAACACTGAAGCTTTCTTT
V gene: TRBV7-6; clone size: few; D gene: NA; J gene: TRBJ2-5; CDR3 protein: CASSLDRVQETQYF; CDR3 DNA: TGTGCCAGCAGCTTAGACAGAGTCCAAGAGACCCAGTACTTC
V gene: TRBV19; clone size: NA; D gene: TRBD1; J gene: TRBJ2-1; CDR3 protein: CASSIPGQGIYNEQFF; CDR3 DNA: TGTGCCAGTAGTATACCGGGACAGGGGATTTACAATGAGCAGTTCTTC
V gene: TRBV7-2; clone size: once; D gene: NA; J gene: TRBJ2-6; CDR3 protein: CASGLGYGHSGANVLTF; CDR3 DNA: TGTGCCAGCGGCTTAGGTTACGGCCACTCTGGGGCCAACGTCCTGACTTTC
V gene: TRBV4-1; clone size: NA; D gene: NA; J gene: TRBJ2-7; CDR3 protein: CASSQDPGRAYEQYF; CDR3 DNA: TGCGCCAGCAGCCAGGATCCGGGACGAGCCTACGAGCAGTACTTC
V gene: TRBV7-9; clone size: NA; D gene: NA; J gene: TRBJ1-2; CDR3 protein: CASSLTPGGSGVYGYTF; CDR3 DNA: TGTGCCAGCAGCTTAACCCCGGGAGGGAGTGGGGTCTATGGCTACACCTTC
V gene: TRBV7-8; clone size: NA; D gene: NA; J gene: TRBJ2-5; CDR3 protein: CASSFGELVGLETQYF; CDR3 DNA: TGTGCCAGCAGCTTCGGGGAATTAGTGGGACTAGAGACCCAGTACTTC
V gene: TRBV7-2; clone size: NA; D gene: NA; J gene: TRBJ1-6; CDR3 protein: CASSSYNSPLHF; CDR3 DNA: TGTGCCAGCAGCTCCTATAATTCACCCCTCCACTTT